This record looks at one TCR beta chain sequence and its context. Its antigen is unidentified. This sample stems from a study of blood T cells in healthy people across ages. Findings of the study overall: Diversity figures derived from one million T cells were judged to underestimate the true value. The study found more naive CD4+ cells and higher diversity in long-lived than aged donors. With age, beta diversity per million T cells declined roughly linearly, significantly by around 43. PBMC samples, being unsorted, prevented any conclusive comparison of naive and antigen-experienced cells.

Germline assignment: CDR1 MNHEY and CDR2 SMNVEV (reference sequence). The V segment lost 5 bases and the J segment 7 bases; nucleotides outside the gene matches: 11. CDR3 length: 17 residues. Together with a sample-barcoded 5' primer, a J-beta primer mix was included in a second PCR lasting roughly 7 to 11 cycles. TCRdb reprocessed the 5' RACE reads with MiXCR, giving one entry per CDR3 protein. The data show around 1,100,000 distinct CDR3 sequences, roughly two fifths seen once. The sequencing sample was made of blood. This TCR was sampled from a man in his late teens or twenties in good health. The chain links TRBV27 to TRBJ1-4; 12 bases line up with TRBD1. CDR3 DNA sequence: TGTGCCAGCAGTCACAATATGAGGGACAGGGGGCGTGAAAAACTGTTTTTT. Translating it yields CASSHNMRDRGREKLFF.